Presented here are 3 T cell receptor beta chains from one specimen sequenced in a study of blood T cell repertoires in COVID-19. TCRdb's copy holds only in-frame clones and misses some; the assay was immunoSEQ multiplex PCR. Here the sample spans over 90,000 clones, over 65% being singletons. The sequenced sample consisted of peripheral blood. These receptors all come from a human donor in a cohort sampled during active COVID-19.

The chain couples TRBV7-2 to TRBJ1-1; 9 nucleotides align to TRBD1. CDR3 length equals 14 residues. J was trimmed by 5 bases and V by 5 bases; bases with no gene match: 6. The germline gives CDR1 SGHTA, CDR2 FQGNSA. The CDR3 nucleotides are TGTGCCAGCAGCCATCGACAGGGGGGGACTGAAGCTTTCTTT. Its protein product is CASSHRQGGTEAFF. The variable domain in full, completed from reference TRBV7-2 and TRBJ1-1, reads GAGVSQSPSNKVTEKGKDVELRCDPISGHTALYWYRQSLGQGLEFLIYFQGNSAPDKSGLPSDRFSAERTGGSVSTLTIQRTQQEDSAVYLCASSHRQGGTEAFFGQGTRLTVV.

The chain couples TRBV6-6 to TRBJ2-1; no definite D call. Germline V gene lookup returns CDR1 MNHNY and CDR2 SVGAGI (reference sequence). The V and J ends lost 0 bases and 2 bases respectively, with 5 bases between them. This CDR3 is built from 14 residues. This CDR3 reads CASSYSAAYNEQFF. The CDR3 coding sequence is TGTGCCAGCAGTTACTCTGCAGCCTACAATGAGCAGTTCTTC.

The chain couples TRBV27 to TRBJ2-2, with D tentatively TRBD1 (6 bases). V lost 6 bases and J lost 9, with 23 bases in between. CDR3 length: 16 residues. Germline lookup yields CDR1 MNHEY and CDR2 SMNVEV (reference sequence). The CDR3 region has the DNA TGTGCCAGCAGCGATAGGAGATTCGGACAGCCCAGGGAGCTGTTTTTT. Translating gives CASSDRRFGQPRELFF.